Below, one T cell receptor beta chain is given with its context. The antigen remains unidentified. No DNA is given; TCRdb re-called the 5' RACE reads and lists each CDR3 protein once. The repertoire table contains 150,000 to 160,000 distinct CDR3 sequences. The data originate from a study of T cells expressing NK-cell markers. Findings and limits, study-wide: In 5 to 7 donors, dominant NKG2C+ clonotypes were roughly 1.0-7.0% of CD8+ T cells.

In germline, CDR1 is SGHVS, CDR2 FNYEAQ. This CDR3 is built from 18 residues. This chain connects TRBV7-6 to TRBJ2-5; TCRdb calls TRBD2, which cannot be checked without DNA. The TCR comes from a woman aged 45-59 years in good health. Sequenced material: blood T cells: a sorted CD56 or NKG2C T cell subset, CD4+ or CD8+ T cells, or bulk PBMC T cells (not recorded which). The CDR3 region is CASSSSSGRRRSQETQYF.